This is a list of T cell receptor beta chains from one sample in a study of T cells after yellow fever vaccination. TCRdb re-derived calls from the 5' RACE reads in MiXCR, one entry per CDR3 protein. The sample contains 150,000 to 200,000 distinct CDR3 sequences, approximately 6.2% of which appear only once. The source was CD4+ T cells sorted from PBMCs, collected on the day of the first yellow fever vaccination. Every receptor here comes from a man aged 18 to 35 who received the YFV17D yellow fever vaccine. Each CDR3 is given with its conserved first and last residue. Each record gives: clone size, J gene, D gene, V gene, CDR3 length, CDR3 DNA, CDR3 protein. D genes are given only for firm matches. Size is stated for part of the rows, as once, few or many counts, or as a class when the clone is expanded.

clone_size: few
j_call: TRBJ2-1
d_call: TRBD1
v_call: TRBV7-2
cdr3_length: 13
cdr3_nt: TGTGCCAGCAGCTGGACAGGGTACAATGAGCAGTTCTTC
cdr3_aa: CASSWTGYNEQFF

clone_size: many
j_call: TRBJ2-5
d_call: TRBD2
v_call: TRBV5-8
cdr3_length: 15
cdr3_nt: TGTGCCAGCAGTTCGGGACTAGCGGTCCAAGAGACCCAGTACTTC
cdr3_aa: CASSSGLAVQETQYF

clone_size: few
j_call: TRBJ1-2
d_call: NA
v_call: TRBV12-3/TRBV12-4
cdr3_length: 15
cdr3_nt: TGTGCCAGCAGACCCCTGACGGGGACCGGCTATGGCTACACCTTC
cdr3_aa: CASRPLTGTGYGYTF

clone_size: few
j_call: TRBJ2-5
d_call: TRBD1
v_call: TRBV5-5
cdr3_length: 15
cdr3_nt: TGTGCCAGCAGCTCCCGGGACAGGGGGCGGGAGACCCAGTACTTC
cdr3_aa: CASSSRDRGRETQYF

clone_size: NA
j_call: TRBJ2-2
d_call: NA
v_call: TRBV24-1
cdr3_length: 13
cdr3_nt: TGTGCCACCAGTGTCCAGGGTTCAGGGGAGCTGTTTTTT
cdr3_aa: CATSVQGSGELFF

clone_size: NA
j_call: TRBJ1-1
d_call: NA
v_call: TRBV20-1
cdr3_length: 13
cdr3_nt: TGCAGTGCTAGAAAGGCCGGGAACACTGAAGCTTTCTTT
cdr3_aa: CSARKAGNTEAFF

clone_size: few
j_call: TRBJ1-6
d_call: TRBD1
v_call: TRBV5-1
cdr3_length: 14
cdr3_nt: TGCGCCAGCAGCCCGGGACAGGGGGCTTTTATCCCATACTTT
cdr3_aa: CASSPGQGAFIPYF

clone_size: many
j_call: TRBJ2-2
d_call: TRBD1
v_call: TRBV5-1
cdr3_length: 15
cdr3_nt: TGCGCCAGCAGCTCCGGGACAGGGGTCACCGGGGAGCTGTTTTTT
cdr3_aa: CASSSGTGVTGELFF

clone_size: few
j_call: TRBJ2-1
d_call: TRBD1
v_call: TRBV6-2/TRBV6-3
cdr3_length: 14
cdr3_nt: TGTGCCAGCAAGGGACAGGGGGAGATAAATGAGCAGTTCTTC
cdr3_aa: CASKGQGEINEQFF

clone_size: many
j_call: TRBJ1-5
d_call: NA
v_call: TRBV20-1
cdr3_length: 12
cdr3_nt: TGCAGTGCCCCCCCTGGCAACCAGCCCCAGCATTTT
cdr3_aa: CSAPPGNQPQHF

clone_size: NA
j_call: TRBJ1-1
d_call: TRBD1
v_call: TRBV7-3
cdr3_length: 15
cdr3_nt: TGTGCCAGCAGCTCCCAGACAGGGCTAGACACTGAAGCTTTCTTT
cdr3_aa: CASSSQTGLDTEAFF

clone_size: NA
j_call: TRBJ2-3
d_call: NA
v_call: TRBV7-3
cdr3_length: 13
cdr3_nt: TGTGCCAGCAGCCCCCAGCCGGGAGATACGCAGTATTTT
cdr3_aa: CASSPQPGDTQYF

clone_size: many
j_call: TRBJ2-3
d_call: NA
v_call: TRBV7-2
cdr3_length: 14
cdr3_nt: TGTGCCAGCAGCTTGTACGGGGTCACAGATACGCAGTATTTT
cdr3_aa: CASSLYGVTDTQYF

clone_size: NA
j_call: TRBJ2-5
d_call: TRBD2
v_call: TRBV5-1
cdr3_length: 17
cdr3_nt: TGCGCCAGCAGCTTGGGGGCGACTAGCGGGGTTGATGAGACCCAGTACTTC
cdr3_aa: CASSLGATSGVDETQYF

clone_size: NA
j_call: TRBJ2-2
d_call: NA
v_call: TRBV6-2/TRBV6-3
cdr3_length: 14
cdr3_nt: TGTGCCAGCAGTTACCTGGGTACGGCCGGGGAGCTGTTTTTT
cdr3_aa: CASSYLGTAGELFF

clone_size: NA
j_call: TRBJ2-1
d_call: NA
v_call: TRBV12-3/TRBV12-4
cdr3_length: 15
cdr3_nt: TGTGCCAGCAGTTCCCAAGGAGGGTCCTACAATGAGCAGTTCTTC
cdr3_aa: CASSSQGGSYNEQFF

clone_size: NA
j_call: TRBJ1-5
d_call: TRBD1
v_call: TRBV20-1
cdr3_length: 19
cdr3_nt: TGCAGTGCTAGGAAGTTCGGGACAGGGTGGTACAGAGGAGGTCAGCCCCAGCATTTT
cdr3_aa: CSARKFGTGWYRGGQPQHF

clone_size: many
j_call: TRBJ2-1
d_call: NA
v_call: TRBV24-1
cdr3_length: 11
cdr3_nt: TGTGCCACCAGTGACCAGAGAGAGCAGTTCTTC
cdr3_aa: CATSDQREQFF

clone_size: many
j_call: TRBJ2-2
d_call: TRBD2
v_call: TRBV4-3
cdr3_length: 15
cdr3_nt: TGCGCCAGCAGCCCGGACCGCGGGGGGGCCGGGGAGCTGTTTTTT
cdr3_aa: CASSPDRGGAGELFF

clone_size: many
j_call: TRBJ2-5
d_call: TRBD2
v_call: TRBV20-1
cdr3_length: 15
cdr3_nt: TGCAGTGCTTTAGGACTAGCCCCCTCTCAAGAGACCCAGTACTTC
cdr3_aa: CSALGLAPSQETQYF

clone_size: NA
j_call: TRBJ2-3
d_call: TRBD1
v_call: TRBV4-3
cdr3_length: 20
cdr3_nt: TGCGCCAGCAGCCAAGCTATCCAGGGGGATCGCTTAACCGGCACAGATACGCAGTATTTT
cdr3_aa: CASSQAIQGDRLTGTDTQYF

clone_size: many
j_call: TRBJ1-6
d_call: NA
v_call: TRBV5-6
cdr3_length: 17
cdr3_nt: TGTGCCAGCAGCTTGTTCGGGATGAGCTCCTATAATTCACCCCTCCACTTT
cdr3_aa: CASSLFGMSSYNSPLHF